A single sample gave rise to the 27 T cell receptor beta chains below, sequenced in a study of cytomegalovirus exposure and HLA in healthy donors. This PCR relied on a set of 60 Vbeta primers and 13 Jbeta primers. Data came from immunoSEQ multiplex PCR; TCRdb stores just in-frame clones and leaves some out. The sample records more than 95,000 clones, around 74% being singletons. The sample was PBMCs. The receptor set was obtained from a man aged 35-49 years in good health and CMV-seronegative.

The chain couples TRBV4-1 to TRBJ1-2; 8 bases map to TRBD1. The germline gives CDR1 MGHRA, CDR2 YSYEKL. The CDR3 loop spans 15 amino acids. J lost 4 bases, V lost 1 base, and 5 bases had no gene match. CDR3 residues: CASSQGQGLVYGYTF. In DNA form, the CDR3 reads TGCGCCAGCAGCCAAGGACAGGGGTTGGTCTATGGCTACACCTTC.

The chain employs TRBV29-1 and TRBJ1-1; 8 nucleotides line up with TRBD1. Germline V gene sequence: CDR1 SQVTM, CDR2 ANQGSEA. The ends lost 5 bases at V and 0 bases at J; junction bases unmatched: 2. The CDR3 runs 13 residues. The CDR3 DNA reads TGCAGCGTTAGACAGGGGATGAACACTGAAGCTTTCTTT. Translated, it gives CSVRQGMNTEAFF.

The V call is TRBV4-2, the J call TRBJ2-1, with TRBD1 as a possible D gene (6 bases). The V and J ends lost 4 bases and 5 bases respectively, with 12 bases between them. The germline V gene encodes CDR1 LGHNA and CDR2 YNFKEQ. This CDR3 contains 14 residues. The CDR3 sequence is CASSPDSPNNEQFF. The CDR3 coding sequence is TGTGCCAGCAGCCCGGACAGCCCAAACAATGAGCAGTTCTTC.

The rearrangement joins TRBV19 to TRBJ2-7, with D tentatively TRBD2 (5 bases). Germline values: CDR1 LNHDA, CDR2 SQIVND (reference sequence). This CDR3 is built from 14 residues. The V end lost 3 bases, the J end lost 2 bases, and 11 bases lay between the germline ends. This chain's CDR3 is CASSMGGSTYEQYF. DNA for the CDR3: TGTGCCAGTAGTATGGGCGGGTCTACCTACGAGCAGTACTTC.

This clone was counted a single time. The J gene is TRBJ2-2, the V gene TRBV7-9; the match to TRBD1 covers 7 bases. With 5 bases clipped from V and 0 bases from J, the junction kept 6 bases outside the gene matches. Germline V gene lookup returns CDR1 SEHNR and CDR2 FQNEAQ (reference sequence). CDR3 length: 16 amino acids. The CDR3 spells CASSTPGTANTGELFF. The CDR3 DNA sequence: TGTGCCAGCAGCACTCCCGGGACAGCGAACACCGGGGAGCTGTTTTTT.

V and J are TRBV6-5 and TRBJ1-5; TRBD1 matches 7 bases. Trimming took 4 bases from V and 3 from J; bases not matched to a gene: 9. The CDR3 has 16 amino acids. From germline, CDR1 is MNHEY and CDR2 SVGAGI. In DNA, the CDR3 is TGTGCCAGCAGTTCAACAGGGGCGGATAACAATCAGCCCCAGCATTTT. It is translated as CASSSTGADNNQPQHF.

This clone was observed a handful of times. The J gene is TRBJ2-7, the V gene TRBV7-9; tentative D call: TRBD2 (6 bases). The CDR3 extends over 14 amino acids. CDR1 is SEHNR, CDR2 FQNEAQ, per germline (reference sequence). V lost 5 bases to trimming and J lost 3 bases, with 14 bases between them. CDR3 DNA sequence: TGTGCCAGCAGCCCGACCGGGACTGGCTACGAGCAGTACTTC. Translation gives CASSPTGTGYEQYF.

The chain recombines TRBV29-1 with TRBJ1-2, with D possibly TRBD1 on 5 matching bases. The CDR3 has 13 amino acids. Germline CDR1 and CDR2: SQVTM and ANQGSEA. Trimming removed 4 bases at V and 4 bases at J, with 13 bases between. The CDR3 loop reads CSVAGDRFYGYTF. CDR3 DNA: TGCAGCGTTGCGGGGGACCGTTTCTATGGCTACACCTTC.

The chain has TRBV7-9 and TRBJ2-5, with a tentative D call TRBD1 (7 bases). Germline values: CDR1 SEHNR, CDR2 FQNEAQ (reference sequence). The CDR3 consists of 16 residues. V gave up 4 bases and J gave up 5 bases, with 20 bases separating them. CDR3 in DNA: TGTGCCAGCAGCTCAACACTAGCAGGGGGGAGGGAGACCCAGTACTTC. Protein sequence: CASSSTLAGGRETQYF.

The chain joins TRBV6-6 to TRBJ2-7; D is uncertain. Trimming removed 5 bases from V and 4 bases from J, with 15 bases in between. CDR3 size: 14 residues. Germline CDR1 MNHNY, CDR2 SVGAGI (reference sequence). CDR3 coding DNA: TGTGCCAGCAGTCCTTCGACTTATTCTTACGAGCAGTACTTC. Amino acid sequence: CASSPSTYSYEQYF.

This chain connects TRBV2 to TRBJ2-3, with 10 bases matching TRBD2. The junction had 7 bases not matched to a gene; V was cut back by 1 base and J by 6 bases. CDR3 length equals 16 residues. Germline-derived CDR1 and CDR2 are SNHLY and FYNNEI. The DNA for the CDR3 is TGTGCCAGCAGTGAAGATGAAGCGGGGGGGCAGGATACGCAGTATTTT. Protein product: CASSEDEAGGQDTQYF.

The rearrangement links TRBV7-9 to TRBJ2-5; D is perhaps TRBD1 (6 bases). The length of the CDR3 is 13 residues. Between the trimmed V and J ends, which lost 2 bases and 5 bases, there was a span of 9 bases. CDR1 SEHNR and CDR2 FQNEAQ come from the germline V gene (reference sequence). The CDR3 sequence is CASSLSGDETQYF. CDR3 DNA: TGTGCCAGCAGCTTATCAGGGGACGAGACCCAGTACTTC. Drawing the rest from reference TRBV7-9 and TRBJ2-5, the complete variable domain is DTGVSQNPRHKITKRGQNVTFRCDPISEHNRLYWYRQTLGQGPEFLTYFQNEAQLEKSRLLSDRFSAERPKGSFSTLEIQRTEQGDSAMYLCASSLSGDETQYFGPGTRLLVL.

The rearrangement links TRBV11-2 to TRBJ2-3; D uncertain. This CDR3 has 12 residues. Trimming removed 5 bases at V and 9 bases at J, with 12 bases between. Germline CDR1 is SGHAT and CDR2 is FQNNGV. The CDR3 spells CASSPHRRTQYF. CDR3 DNA sequence: TGTGCCAGCAGCCCCCATCGCAGGACGCAGTATTTT.

The chain employs TRBV5-6 and TRBJ2-7; a weak D match, TRBD1 (5 bases). Germline V gene sequence: CDR1 SGHDT, CDR2 YYEEEE. The CDR3 has 11 amino acids. Trimming removed 3 bases from V and 12 bases from J, with 13 bases in between. CDR3 protein: CASSSQGIPYF. In DNA, the CDR3 is TGTGCCAGCAGCTCGCAGGGAATTCCGTACTTC.

This clone was seen a few times. This rearrangement joins TRBV28 to TRBJ2-3; 13 nucleotides match TRBD2. Germline assignment: CDR1 MDHEN and CDR2 SYDVKM. Losses at the gene ends were 3 bases for V and 0 bases for J; bases not matched to a gene: 6. CDR3 length: 18 residues. CDR3 coding DNA: TGTGCCAGCAGTTTCACTAGCGGGGGGGCCCCGAGCACAGATACGCAGTATTTT. Its protein is CASSFTSGGAPSTDTQYF.

This sequence joins TRBV28 and TRBJ1-1; D may be TRBD1 (6 bases). This CDR3 is built from 14 residues. Germline CDR1 is MDHEN and CDR2 is SYDVKM. Trimming removed 3 bases from V and 7 bases from J, with 15 bases in between. In DNA, the CDR3 is TGTGCCAGCAGTTTGGGCCAGGGGAGAAATGAAGCTTTCTTT. It translates to CASSLGQGRNEAFF.

J is TRBJ2-7 and V is TRBV5-4; perhaps TRBD1 as D (6 bases). CDR1 and CDR2 (germline): SGHNT, YYREEE (reference sequence). The CDR3 extends over 14 amino acids. Trimming took off 1 base at V and 0 bases at J, with 8 bases between the two ends. The CDR3 DNA is TGTGCCAGCAGCTTGAAACAGGGCTCCTACGAGCAGTACTTC. It codes for CASSLKQGSYEQYF.

V usage is TRBV14 and J usage is TRBJ2-5; D remains unclear. CDR1 and CDR2 (germline): SGHDN, FVKESK. CDR3 length: 13 residues. Trimming took off 0 bases at V and 3 bases at J, with 5 bases between the two ends. The CDR3 region has the DNA TGTGCCAGCAGCCAAGACCCCGAAGAGACCCAGTACTTC. It yields the protein CASSQDPEETQYF. Filled out from reference TRBV14 and TRBJ2-5, the complete variable domain reads EAGVTQFPSHSVIEKGQTVTLRCDPISGHDNLYWYRRVMGKEIKFLLHFVKESKQDESGMPNNRFLAERTGGTYSTLKVQPAELEDSGVYFCASSQDPEETQYFGPGTRLLVL.

The chain recombines TRBV5-1 with TRBJ2-2, with 12 bases identical to TRBD1. CDR3 size: 20 residues. Germline V CDR1 and CDR2: SGHRS, YFSETQ. V was pared by 2 bases and J by 4 bases, with 15 bases of the junction left unmatched. CDR3: CASSFLPGQGASRVTGELFF. CDR3 in DNA: TGCGCCAGCAGCTTTCTCCCGGGACAGGGGGCCTCTAGAGTCACCGGGGAGCTGTTTTTT.

A single count supports this clone. The rearrangement links TRBV11-3 to TRBJ2-7; D not resolved. V was clipped by 2 bases and J by 5 bases, with 4 bases between them. The CDR3 has 11 amino acids. Germline V gene lookup returns CDR1 SGHNT and CDR2 YENEEA. The CDR3 protein is CASSLLDEQYF. Written as DNA, the CDR3 is TGTGCCAGCAGCTTACTCGACGAGCAGTACTTC.

This rearrangement joins TRBV6-1 to TRBJ2-7; possible D gene TRBD2, 6 bases. V was shortened by 0 bases and J by 4 bases, with 10 bases between the two germline ends. The germline gives CDR1 MNHNS, CDR2 SASEGT. The CDR3 length is 14 residues. The CDR3 DNA reads TGTGCCAGCAGTGAAGCTCCTAGCGATTACGAGCAGTACTTC. Protein product: CASSEAPSDYEQYF.

This chain uses TRBV6-4 with TRBJ2-2; possibly TRBD2 for D (5 bases). The CDR3 has 13 amino acids. V was cut by 0 bases and J by 6 bases, with 5 bases left in between. Germline CDR1 reads MRHNA; CDR2 reads SNTAGT. CDR3 loop: CASSDSSAGELFF. The CDR3 DNA reads TGTGCCAGCAGTGACTCTAGCGCCGGGGAGCTGTTTTTT.

This sequence joins TRBV30 and TRBJ2-5; 8 nucleotides align to TRBD2. The V gene end was trimmed by 1 base and the J gene end by 4 bases; junction bases not matched to a gene: 5. CDR1 is GTSNPN, CDR2 SVGIG, per germline (reference sequence). This CDR3 has 14 residues. As DNA, the CDR3 is TGTGCCTGGAGTGGCGGGGGGCTTGGAGAGACCCAGTACTTC. Translating gives CAWSGGGLGETQYF.

The chain combines TRBV19 with TRBJ2-7, with 9 bases matching TRBD1. J gave up 4 bases and V 6 bases, and 13 bases lay outside the gene matches. Germline CDR1 and CDR2: LNHDA and SQIVND (reference sequence). There are 16 residues in the CDR3. The CDR3 region has the DNA TGTGCCAGTAGCCTTCGTGGGGACAGGGTAGTTTACGAGCAGTACTTC. Protein product: CASSLRGDRVVYEQYF. The full variable domain, with the rest looked up from reference TRBV19 and TRBJ2-7, is DGGITQSPKYLFRKEGQNVTLSCEQNLNHDAMYWYRQDPGQGLRLIYYSQIVNDFQKGDIAEGYSVSREKKESFPLTVTSAQKNPTAFYLCASSLRGDRVVYEQYFGPGTRLTVT.

The chain joins TRBV19 to TRBJ1-1, with a possible D match to TRBD1 (5 bases). Trimming removed 3 bases from V and 1 base from J, with 9 bases in between. CDR1 and CDR2 from the germline V gene are LNHDA and SQIVND (reference sequence). This CDR3 region has 14 residues. The CDR3 DNA reads TGTGCCAGTAGTATTCCACAGGAGAACACTGAAGCTTTCTTT. Protein product: CASSIPQENTEAFF.

The chain uses TRBV6-5 and TRBJ1-2; no reliable D call. The CDR3 totals 14 residues. Germline V lookup: CDR1 MNHEY, CDR2 SVGAGI. V lost 7 bases and J 1 base, leaving 13 bases between the germline ends. CDR3 region: CASTPGENNYGYTF. The CDR3 coding sequence is TGTGCCAGCACCCCTGGGGAGAATAACTATGGCTACACCTTC.

This clone was seen a single time. The genes are TRBV18 and TRBJ2-7, with 9 nucleotides matching TRBD1. The CDR3 contains 13 residues. Germline V gene sequence: CDR1 KGHSH, CDR2 LQKENI. The J segment lost 6 bases and the V segment lost 3 bases, leaving 3 bases of the junction unmatched. Written as DNA, the CDR3 is TGTGCCAGCTCACCTGGGACAGGGTTCGAGCAGTACTTC. This sequence encodes CASSPGTGFEQYF.